A single T cell receptor beta chain is shown here with its context. This sample was included in a study of shared T cell receptors in the human thymus. TCRdb's table, derived via immunoSEQ multiplex PCR, lists solely in-frame clones and lacks some. The sample carries approximately 580,000 clones, 75% to 85% recorded once. The CDR3 sequence is 15 residues long. From germline, CDR1 is MGHRA and CDR2 YSYEKL. V dropped 5 bases and J dropped 9; count of bases not matched to a gene: 11. In addition, the sample was reused for a study of human thymus T cells. That source adds: Serving as donors were healthy Finnish infants, each of whom was having open corrective surgery for congenital heart defects. Obtained as resections during corrective heart surgery, the thymus tissue was then studied. V and J gene usage appeared biased in thymic and blood repertoires.

The sequencing input was thymocytes. This chain joins TRBV4-1 and TRBJ2-1, with 9 nucleotides matching TRBD2. The sequence came from a boy under two years old with a congenital heart defect. Written as DNA, the CDR3 is TGCGCCAGCAGCGAAAACTGGGCGGGAGGGTGTGAGCAGTTCTTC. As protein: CASSENWAGGCEQFF.